The next 11 T cell receptor beta chains were all read from a single sample in a study of cytomegalovirus exposure and HLA in healthy donors. The primer mix had 60 Vbeta and 13 Jbeta primers. The table came from immunoSEQ multiplex PCR; TCRdb's copy has only in-frame clones and leaves some out. The table lists 150,000 to 160,000 clones, approximately 80% of them singletons. The sequenced sample consisted of PBMCs. These receptors all stem from a middle-aged woman in good health and CMV-seronegative.

The V call is TRBV1, the J call TRBJ1-5. TRBV1 is recorded as a pseudogene. The CDR3 extends over 17 amino acids. The DNA of the CDR3 is TGCACCAGCAGCCACCCTCCGGGACTTTATAGCAATCAGCCCCAGCATTTT. Amino acid sequence: CTSSHPPGLYSNQPQHF.

This clone was seen a single time. CDR3 coding DNA: TGTGCCAGCAGTTTACTACCTCCGACAGGGGGCCACTATGGCTACACCTTC. This gives the protein CASSLLPPTGGHYGYTF. The V call is TRBV6-7, the J call TRBJ1-2; 10 nucleotides line up with TRBD1. TRBV6-7 is annotated as an ORF whose role is uncertain. The CDR3 is 17 residues long. The trim removed 4 bases at V and 3 bases at J, leaving 11 bases unmatched.

The J gene is TRBJ2-3, the V gene TRBV7-2, with D possibly being TRBD1 (6 bases). Trimming took off 1 base at V and 6 bases at J, with 8 bases between the two ends. The CDR3 has 13 amino acids. Germline loops: CDR1 SGHTA, CDR2 FQGNSA. The CDR3 here is CASSLGQEDTQYF. The CDR3 nucleotides read TGTGCCAGCAGCTTAGGACAGGAGGATACGCAGTATTTT.

This chain connects TRBV6-5 to TRBJ2-7, with D possibly being TRBD2 (5 bases). The CDR3 extends over 16 amino acids. Per the germline V gene, CDR1 is MNHEY and CDR2 is SVGAGI. The V gene lost 4 bases and the J gene lost 0 bases, with 16 bases spanning the gap. The CDR3 DNA reads as TGTGCCAGCAGTTTAAAACCGGACTTCCTCTCCTACGAGCAGTACTTC. The encoded protein is CASSLKPDFLSYEQYF.

V gene TRBV7-8 combines with J gene TRBJ2-5; a possible D gene is TRBD2 (5 bases). The germline gives CDR1 SGHVS, CDR2 FQNEAQ. The V end lost 5 bases, the J end lost 5 bases, and 18 bases lay between the germline ends. The CDR3 contains 15 residues. DNA for the CDR3: TGTGCCAGCAGCCCCTCTGGGAGCAAAGAGGAGACCCAGTACTTC. Encoded protein: CASSPSGSKEETQYF. Together with reference TRBV7-8 and TRBJ2-5, the CDR3 gives the full variable domain: GAGVSQSPRYKVAKRGQDVALRCDPISGHVSLFWYQQALGQGPEFLTYFQNEAQLDKSGLPSDRFFAERPEGSVSTLKIQRTQQEDSAVYLCASSPSGSKEETQYFGPGTRLLVL.

The J gene is TRBJ1-6, the V gene TRBV27; D is perhaps TRBD1 (6 bases). The CDR3 covers 13 residues. The germline V and J ends were trimmed by 3 bases and 8 bases, with 8 bases remaining between them. Looked up from germline, CDR1 is MNHEY and CDR2 is SMNVEV (reference sequence). CDR3 DNA: TGTGCCAGCAGTTTCAGGGGAGATTCACCCCTCCACTTT. It codes for CASSFRGDSPLHF.

This chain uses TRBV9 with TRBJ1-5; D is perhaps TRBD1 (5 bases). The CDR3 contains 13 residues. Germline V gene lookup returns CDR1 SGDLS and CDR2 YYNGEE. Deletions cut 7 bases from V and 0 bases from J, with 8 bases between. CDR3 amino acids: CASGGNSNQPQHF. The CDR3, as DNA: TGTGCCAGCGGGGGGAATAGCAATCAGCCCCAGCATTTT.

This chain joins TRBV7-9 and TRBJ2-3, with D maybe TRBD2 (6 bases). Trimming removed 3 bases from V and 2 bases from J, with 12 bases in between. Germline CDR1 is SEHNR and CDR2 is FQNEAQ (reference sequence). This CDR3 is 15 amino acids long. The CDR3: CASSFLGEVTDTQYF. CDR3 nucleotide sequence: TGTGCCAGCAGCTTTCTGGGGGAGGTCACAGATACGCAGTATTTT. Looking up the rest from reference TRBV7-9 and TRBJ2-3 gives the full variable domain: DTGVSQNPRHKITKRGQNVTFRCDPISEHNRLYWYRQTLGQGPEFLTYFQNEAQLEKSRLLSDRFSAERPKGSFSTLEIQRTEQGDSAMYLCASSFLGEVTDTQYFGPGTRLTVL.

The chain links TRBV28 to TRBJ1-4; no clear D. Trimming removed 6 bases at V and 7 bases at J, with 12 bases between. The CDR3 covers 13 residues. Germline V gene sequence: CDR1 MDHEN, CDR2 SYDVKM. Here the CDR3 DNA reads TGTGCCAGCAGGCCTTACGGTGGTGAAAAACTGTTTTTT. It encodes CASRPYGGEKLFF.

This rearrangement joins TRBV7-2 to TRBJ2-5; unclear D gene. From germline, CDR1 is SGHTA and CDR2 FQGNSA. The ends were cut back, 2 bases at V and 4 bases at J, with 11 bases in the middle. The CDR3 totals 14 residues. This chain's CDR3 is CASSLRASVETQYF. The DNA for the CDR3 is TGTGCCAGCAGCTTACGAGCGAGTGTAGAGACCCAGTACTTC.

Concerning this clone: Other nucleotide sequences in the sample specify the same CDR3. The genes are TRBV5-1 and TRBJ2-1; 7 bases line up with TRBD2. Per germline, CDR1 SGHRS and CDR2 YFSETQ. The V segment lost 0 bases and the J segment 8 bases; nucleotides outside the gene matches: 5. The CDR3 totals 14 residues. The CDR3 sequence is CASSLEVGRDEQFF. CDR3 coding DNA: TGCGCCAGCAGCTTGGAGGTAGGGAGGGATGAGCAGTTCTTC. The entire variable domain, with the rest obtained from reference TRBV5-1 and TRBJ2-1, is as follows: KAGVTQTPRYLIKTRGQQVTLSCSPISGHRSVSWYQQTPGQGLQFLFEYFSETQRNKGNFPGRFSGRQFSNSRSEMNVSTLELGDSALYLCASSLEVGRDEQFFGPGTRLTVL.